A selection of T cell receptor beta chains follows, all from one sample in a study of blood T cell repertoires in COVID-19. TCRdb keeps only in-frame clones here, not all; method: immunoSEQ multiplex PCR. The repertoire has hundreds of thousands of clones, roughly 82% of them found once; the top ten carry approximately 6.2%. The sequencing sample was made of peripheral blood. These receptors were collected from a woman of 80 years or more with COVID-19, enrolled during active disease. Each CDR3 is given with its conserved first and last residue. Each record gives: V gene, J gene, CDR3 protein.

TRBV4-3,TRBJ1-4,CASSQDPTGGKLFF
TRBV7-9,TRBJ1-2,CASSLSLNYGYTF
TRBV19,TRBJ2-1,CASSMGLAGASSYNEQFF
TRBV6-5,TRBJ2-1,CASSPGRNEQFF
TRBV7-2,TRBJ2-3,CASSPPKAGGTDTQYF
TRBV21-1,TRBJ2-3,CASSNSRDTQYF
TRBV30,TRBJ2-1,CAWSVNLRNEQFF
TRBV18,TRBJ2-2,CASSPRGQANTGELFF
TRBV11-2,TRBJ1-4,CASSSGATGAEKLFF
TRBV6-5,TRBJ1-4,CASSTGVTNEKLFF
TRBV4-3,TRBJ2-1,CASSRNALAGFDEQFF
TRBV6-5,TRBJ1-1,CASSYRGLRDPEAFF
TRBV10-3,TRBJ2-7,CAISERGSSYEQYF
TRBV4-1,TRBJ1-1,CASSKGQGANTEAFF
TRBV5-4,TRBJ1-3,CASSLGGLRSGNTIYF
TRBV5-1,TRBJ2-7,CASSLAGGDYEQYF
TRBV28,TRBJ1-4,CASSAHQATNEKLFF
TRBV5-1,TRBJ1-3,CASRPTWENSGNTIYF
TRBV25-1,TRBJ2-4,CASSEYGASNKNIQYF
TRBV5-1,TRBJ1-2,CASSFSYGQGSAYGYTF
TRBV1,TRBJ2-2,CTSSHHAGGVTGELFF
TRBV18,TRBJ1-1,CASSPLTGVSTEAFF
TRBV7-3,TRBJ2-2,CASSSRVGNTGELFF
TRBV18,TRBJ1-1,CASSLSQETIWTTEAFF
TRBV9,TRBJ2-5,CASSGGTVAGTQYF
TRBV7-9,TRBJ1-5,CASSLWSGEGDQPQHF
TRBV7-3,TRBJ1-1,CASSLNGGSTEAFF
TRBV4-1,TRBJ2-5,CASSQDLAAGGRETQYF
TRBV2,TRBJ1-3,CASSRESTIYF
TRBV25-1,TRBJ1-5,CASSRQGAGQPQHF
TRBV28,TRBJ1-1,CASSPTPGTGYIEAFF
TRBV2,TRBJ2-6,CASYLPVAGANVLTF
TRBV5-6,TRBJ2-7,CASSLGLAGAYYEQYF
TRBV3-1/TRBV3-2,TRBJ2-2,CASNRGRGTSAGELFF
TRBV7-9,TRBJ1-5,CASSSLREGQPQHF
TRBV5-1,TRBJ2-3,CASSLGWGQSTDTQYF
TRBV24-1,TRBJ1-2,CATSGLGQGGLANYGYTF
TRBV29-1,TRBJ2-2,CSAKGRIAGESGELFF
TRBV14,TRBJ1-1,CASSLTGGRTEAFF
TRBV2,TRBJ1-5,CASSSGGLGNQPQHF
TRBV18,TRBJ1-2,CASSKGSTGVYGYTF
TRBV24-1,TRBJ1-2,CATSDLTGYGYTF
TRBV2,TRBJ2-4,CASSEARTGGAIQYF
TRBV3-1/TRBV3-2,TRBJ2-3,CASSSGSGGLNTQYF
TRBV12-3/TRBV12-4,TRBJ1-5,CASSFQGNQPQHF
TRBV10-3,TRBJ1-1,CAISERGSTEAFF
TRBV5-1,TRBJ1-4,CASTFDSVATNEKLFF
TRBV30,TRBJ2-1,CARTSGPGNEQFF
TRBV9,TRBJ2-2,CASTLALNTGELFF
TRBV28,TRBJ1-2,CASSGPYGYTF